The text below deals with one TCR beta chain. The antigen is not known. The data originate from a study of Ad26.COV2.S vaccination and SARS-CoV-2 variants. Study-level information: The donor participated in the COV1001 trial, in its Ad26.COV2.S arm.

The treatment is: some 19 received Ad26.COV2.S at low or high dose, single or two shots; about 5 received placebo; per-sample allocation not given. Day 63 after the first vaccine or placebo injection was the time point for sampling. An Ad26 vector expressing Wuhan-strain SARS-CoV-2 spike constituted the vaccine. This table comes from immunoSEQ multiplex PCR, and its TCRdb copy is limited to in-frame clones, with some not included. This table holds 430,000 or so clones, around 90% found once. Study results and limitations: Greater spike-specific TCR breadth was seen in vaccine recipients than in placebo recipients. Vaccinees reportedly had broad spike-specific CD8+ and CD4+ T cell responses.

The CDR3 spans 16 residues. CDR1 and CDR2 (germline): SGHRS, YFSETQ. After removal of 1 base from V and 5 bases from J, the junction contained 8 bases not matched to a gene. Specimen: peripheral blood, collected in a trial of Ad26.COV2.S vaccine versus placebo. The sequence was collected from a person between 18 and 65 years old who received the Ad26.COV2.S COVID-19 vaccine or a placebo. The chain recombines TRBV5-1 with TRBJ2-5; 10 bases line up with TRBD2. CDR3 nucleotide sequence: TGCGCCAGCAGCTTGTCCCCGTCTAGCGGGAGTGAGACCCAGTACTTC. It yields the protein CASSLSPSSGSETQYF.